This note documents a single T cell receptor (beta chain) sequence. The antigen this receptor binds is unknown. The record has no base qualities; no much larger clone is one base away. This entry comes from a study of blood T cell repertoires in COVID-19 (TCRdb year 2020). Regarding the study in general: Samples covering the acute and convalescent phases of COVID-19 were provided by collaborators in the United States, Italy and Spain. Nearly every sample came with metadata listing a de-identified subject ID, COVID-19 status, age in years and sex. Subjects who had been exposed to COVID-19, were actively infected with it, or had recovered from it provided the deeply sampled blood TCRbeta repertoires that made up the dataset. The repertoires were released in a freely available public database meant as a resource for research on the immune response to SARS-CoV-2. The material from the prospective study consisted of cDNA or gDNA derived from T cells, B-cell-depleted T cells, or PBMCs. Where available, HLA class I and class II types were taken from metadata supplied by the sample provider and were not determined by assay-based typing. Samples came from the ongoing ImmuneRACE study (first 160 participants) plus 1,254 subjects from 6 global collaborators. On the study overall, not on this receptor specifically: The amount of clinical and demographic metadata varied by source and participant and was provided uncurated.

The immunoSEQ Assay, a bias-controlled multiplex PCR, was used to amplify TCRbeta CDR3 regions from genomic DNA. The study's own analysis went as follows. Within the assay, amplification of reference gene primers was used to estimate how many nucleated cells each sample contained. To quantify the absolute abundance of each unique TCRbeta CDR3 rearrangement, sequence reads were collapsed and filtered. For each sample, productive Simpson clonality was calculated by taking the square root of Simpson's diversity index across productive rearrangements. TCRdb took over this immuneACCESS table, retaining in-frame rearrangements with V and J assigned. Such tables are incomplete; in checked studies, under half of the missing clones stem from an unresolved V gene, and the remainder is unexplained. From that table come the V and J calls and clone size; the DNA was used to work out D and trimming. A total of under 75,000 clones appear in this sample, roughly 81% of them only once. Approximately 15% of the sample belongs to the ten largest clones.

Each collaborating institution followed its own protocols to collect whole blood in K2EDTA tubes. For TCRbeta analysis, collaborators shipped samples as frozen whole blood, isolated PBMCs, or DNA extracted from either of those sample types. Source material: peripheral blood. The clonotype was recovered from an elderly man with acute or convalescent COVID-19.

The CDR3 reads CASSRDRRYEQYF. The DNA sequence reads TGTGCCAGTAGTCGGGACAGGCGCTACGAGCAGTACTTC. The chain was built from TRBV19 and TRBJ2-7, and TRBD1 aligns with 8 junction nucleotides. Via the germline V gene (reference sequence), CDR1 is LNHDA and CDR2 SQIVND. Compared with germline, V lacks 5 bases and J lacks 3 bases; bases without a gene match: 3. Counted from cysteine to phenylalanine, this CDR3 has 13 amino acids. Only CDR3 DNA is held: 39 bases, read in frame from base 1.